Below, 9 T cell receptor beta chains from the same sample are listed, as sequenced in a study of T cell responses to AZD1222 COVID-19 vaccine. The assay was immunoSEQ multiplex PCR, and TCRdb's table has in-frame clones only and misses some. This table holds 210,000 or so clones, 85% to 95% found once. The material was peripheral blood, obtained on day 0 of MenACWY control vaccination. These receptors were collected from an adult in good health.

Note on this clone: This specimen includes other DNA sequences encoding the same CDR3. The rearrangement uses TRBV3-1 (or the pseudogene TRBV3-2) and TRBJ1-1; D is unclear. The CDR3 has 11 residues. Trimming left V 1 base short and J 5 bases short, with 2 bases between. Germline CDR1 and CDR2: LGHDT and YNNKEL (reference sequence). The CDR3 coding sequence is TGTGCCAGCAGCCAAGGGACTGAAGCTTTCTTT. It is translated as CASSQGTEAFF.

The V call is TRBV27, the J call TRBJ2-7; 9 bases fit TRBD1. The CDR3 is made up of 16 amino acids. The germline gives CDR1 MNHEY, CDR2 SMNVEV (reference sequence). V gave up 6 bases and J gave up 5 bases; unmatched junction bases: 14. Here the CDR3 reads CASSPPPGQGTHEQYF. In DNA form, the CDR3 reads TGTGCCAGCAGCCCTCCCCCGGGACAGGGTACCCACGAGCAGTACTTC.

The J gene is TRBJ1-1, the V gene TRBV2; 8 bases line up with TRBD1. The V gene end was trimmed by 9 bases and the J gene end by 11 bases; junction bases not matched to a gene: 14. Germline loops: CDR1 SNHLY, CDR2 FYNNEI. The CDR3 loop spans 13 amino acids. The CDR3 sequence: CARTNLGQGEAFF. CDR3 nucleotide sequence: TGTGCCAGGACGAATCTAGGACAGGGTGAGGCTTTCTTT.

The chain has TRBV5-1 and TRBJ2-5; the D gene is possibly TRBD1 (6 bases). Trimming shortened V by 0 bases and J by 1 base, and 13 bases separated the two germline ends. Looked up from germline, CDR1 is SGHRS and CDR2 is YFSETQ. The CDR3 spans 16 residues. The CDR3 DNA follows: TGCGCCAGCAGCTTGGGTCCGACAGGAGTCCAAGAGACCCAGTACTTC. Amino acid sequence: CASSLGPTGVQETQYF.

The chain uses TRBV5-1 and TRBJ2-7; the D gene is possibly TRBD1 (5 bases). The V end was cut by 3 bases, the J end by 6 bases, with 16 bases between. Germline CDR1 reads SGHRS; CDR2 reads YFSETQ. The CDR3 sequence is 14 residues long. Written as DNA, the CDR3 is TGCGCCAGCAGCTACCATGACAGCAAGAGCGAGCAGTACTTC. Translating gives CASSYHDSKSEQYF.

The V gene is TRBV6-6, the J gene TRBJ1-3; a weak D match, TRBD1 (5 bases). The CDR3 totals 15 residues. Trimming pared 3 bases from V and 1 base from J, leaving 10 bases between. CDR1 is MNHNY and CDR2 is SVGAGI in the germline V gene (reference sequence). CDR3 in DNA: TGTGCCAGCAGTTATCCCGGGACTTCTGGAAACACCATATATTTT. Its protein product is CASSYPGTSGNTIYF.

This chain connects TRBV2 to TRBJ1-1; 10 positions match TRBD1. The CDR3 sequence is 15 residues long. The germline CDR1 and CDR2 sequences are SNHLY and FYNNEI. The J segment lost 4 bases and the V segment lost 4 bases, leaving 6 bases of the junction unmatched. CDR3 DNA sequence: TGTGCCAGCAGTGTAGGACAGGGGGTTATCACTGAAGCTTTCTTT. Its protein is CASSVGQGVITEAFF.

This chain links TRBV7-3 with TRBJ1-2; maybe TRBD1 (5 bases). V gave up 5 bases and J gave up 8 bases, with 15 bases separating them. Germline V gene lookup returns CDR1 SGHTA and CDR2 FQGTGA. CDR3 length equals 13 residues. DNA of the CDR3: TGTGCCAGCAGCCCAAGCCCGGGGCAGGGCTACACCTTC. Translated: CASSPSPGQGYTF. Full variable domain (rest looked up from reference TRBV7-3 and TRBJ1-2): GAGVSQTPSNKVTEKGKYVELRCDPISGHTALYWYRQSLGQGPEFLIYFQGTGAADDSGLPNDRFFAVRPEGSVSTLKIQRTERGDSAVYLCASSPSPGQGYTFGSGTRLTVV.

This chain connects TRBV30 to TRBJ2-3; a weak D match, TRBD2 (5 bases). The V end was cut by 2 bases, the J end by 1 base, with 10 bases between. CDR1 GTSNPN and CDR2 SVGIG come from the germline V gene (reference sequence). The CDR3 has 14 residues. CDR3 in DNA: TGTGCCTGGAGTTCCGCCGGGGGCACAGATACGCAGTATTTT. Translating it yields CAWSSAGGTDTQYF.